These 29 T cell receptor beta chains were sequenced from one sample in a study of blood T cells in healthy people across ages. Using a J-beta primer mix together with a sample-barcoded 5' primer, a second PCR was run for roughly 6 to 12 cycles. TCRdb used MiXCR to reprocess the 5' RACE reads, holding one entry per CDR3 protein. This sample yields hundreds of thousands of distinct CDR3 sequences, of which approximately 30% are seen a single time; 15% belongs to the top ten. The material sequenced was blood. The receptor set was obtained from a woman of 80 years or more in good health.

Many counts were recorded for this clonotype. In DNA form, the CDR3 reads TGTGCCAGCAGTTTCTTTGGTGGGGCGGCCTCCTACGAGCAGTACTTC. Protein: CASSFFGGAASYEQYF. The chain links TRBV12-3 or TRBV12-4 to TRBJ2-7; D might be TRBD1 (5 bases). The CDR3 has 16 amino acids. V dropped 3 bases and J dropped 0 bases, with 15 bases sitting between them.

This clonotype was counted ten times or more. CDR3 sequence (DNA): TGTGCCAGCAGAAAGGGGGGGGGCCTAGAGAATGAGCAGTTCTTC. This sequence encodes CASRKGGGLENEQFF. The genes are TRBV5-4 and TRBJ2-1; the D gene is possibly TRBD2 (7 bases). This CDR3 has 15 residues. Per germline, CDR1 SGHNT and CDR2 YYREEE (reference sequence). The V end lost 5 bases, the J end lost 7 bases, and 19 bases lay between the germline ends.

With respect to this clonotype: This clone may be a read error of a much larger clone one base away. The V and J genes are TRBV29-1 and TRBJ1-1; maybe TRBD1 (5 bases). Germline CDR1 is SQVTM and CDR2 is ANQGSEA. Trimming removed 0 bases from V and 0 bases from J, with 20 bases in between. The CDR3 runs 18 residues. The CDR3 loop is CSVEERVGAMKMNTEAFF. The CDR3 DNA follows: TGCAGCGTTGAAGAAAGGGTTGGGGCGATGAAAATGAACACTGAAGCTTTCTTT.

The J gene is TRBJ2-5, the V gene TRBV25-1; possibly TRBD2 for D (6 bases). Trimming stripped 7 bases from V and 5 bases from J, with 26 bases between. The CDR3 spans 17 residues. Germline CDR1 reads MGHDK; CDR2 reads SYGVNS. The CDR3: CASTLKGTWRPRETQYF. Here the CDR3 DNA reads TGTGCCAGCACCTTAAAAGGGACTTGGAGGCCTCGGGAGACCCAGTACTTC.

The V and J genes are TRBV29-1 and TRBJ2-7, with 7 bases lining up with TRBD2. Germline V CDR1 and CDR2: SQVTM, ANQGSEA. The CDR3 sequence is 14 residues long. J was trimmed by 0 bases and V by 6 bases; bases with no gene match: 8. CDR3 protein: CSVTGRGGSYEQYF. CDR3 coding DNA: TGCAGCGTCACCGGGCGCGGGGGCTCCTACGAGCAGTACTTC.

As concerns this clonotype: This may be a read error: a much more frequent sequence differs by one nucleotide. V is TRBV2 and J is TRBJ2-6; TRBD1 aligns across 7 bases. This CDR3 comprises 17 residues. V was pared by 8 bases and J by 0 bases, with 10 bases of the junction left unmatched. Looked up from germline, CDR1 is SNHLY and CDR2 is FYNNEI. The CDR3 reads CASGVDRARSGANVLTF. The CDR3 coding sequence is TGTGCCAGCGGTGTAGACAGGGCCCGCTCTGGGGCCAACGTCCTGACTTTC.

V and J are TRBV7-9 and TRBJ2-2; the D gene is possibly TRBD1 (5 bases). Trimming took 4 bases from V and 7 from J, leaving 10 bases between them. This CDR3 is 13 amino acids long. Germline loops: CDR1 SEHNR, CDR2 FQNEAQ (reference sequence). The CDR3 nucleotides are TGTGCCAGCAGCTCCAGGGATGTCGGGGAGCTGTTTTTT. This sequence encodes CASSSRDVGELFF.

The chain carries TRBV20-1 and TRBJ2-3; weak D call: TRBD2 (6 bases). CDR3 size: 16 residues. CDR1 is DFQATT and CDR2 is SNEGSKA in the germline V gene (reference sequence). Trimming shortened V by 0 bases and J by 3 bases, and 16 bases separated the two germline ends. CDR3 loop: CSARDSQRELTDTQYF. As DNA, the CDR3 is TGCAGTGCTAGAGATTCCCAACGGGAGTTAACAGATACGCAGTATTTT.

This clonotype was seen ten or more times. V is TRBV5-1 and J is TRBJ1-1; D not resolved. From germline, CDR1 is SGHRS and CDR2 YFSETQ. The V and J ends lost 1 base and 2 bases respectively, with 6 bases between them. CDR3 length equals 13 residues. DNA for the CDR3: TGCGCCAGCAGCTTGACACGTAACACTGAAGCTTTCTTT. The encoded protein is CASSLTRNTEAFF.

This clonotype was detected ten times or more. The V gene is TRBV12-3 or TRBV12-4, the J gene TRBJ2-1; 9 nucleotides line up with TRBD2. V shed 7 bases, J shed 5 bases, and the junction held 9 bases outside the gene matches. This CDR3 is built from 15 residues. The CDR3 here is CASTPGAGGNNEQFF. The CDR3 DNA follows: TGTGCCAGCACCCCCGGAGCGGGGGGCAACAATGAGCAGTTCTTC.

At least ten counts were recorded for this clonotype. This chain joins TRBV7-9 and TRBJ1-2; TRBD1 matches at 8 bases. CDR3 length equals 16 residues. Per germline, CDR1 SEHNR and CDR2 FQNEAQ (reference sequence). V lost 5 bases and J lost 2; bases outside the gene matches: 10. CDR3 residues: CASSRPRQGQNYGYTF. In DNA form, the CDR3 reads TGTGCCAGCAGCCGACCAAGACAGGGGCAAAACTATGGCTACACCTTC.

The chain carries TRBV7-2 and TRBJ2-3; D is possibly TRBD1 (5 bases). V was cut by 2 bases and J by 2 bases, with 8 bases left in between. The CDR3 sequence is 14 residues long. The germline V gene encodes CDR1 SGHTA and CDR2 FQGNSA. As DNA, the CDR3 is TGTGCCAGCAGCTTATCGGACACCACAGATACGCAGTATTTT. The encoded protein is CASSLSDTTDTQYF.

This clonotype was seen at least ten times. The chain has TRBV28 and TRBJ1-2, with a possible D match to TRBD1 (5 bases). This CDR3 comprises 12 residues. Germline V gene data show CDR1 as MDHEN and CDR2 as SYDVKM. V dropped 8 bases and J dropped 4 bases, with 11 bases sitting between them. The CDR3 region has the DNA TGTGCCAGCGGGGGGGAGACCTATGGCTACACCTTC. Translating it yields CASGGETYGYTF.

On this clonotype: This may stem from a read error, because a much larger clone lies one nucleotide away. The chain couples TRBV20-1 to TRBJ2-3; the D gene could be TRBD1 or TRBD2 (7 bases each). CDR1 is DFQATT, CDR2 SNEGSKA, per germline (reference sequence). The CDR3 sequence is 13 residues long. In DNA, the CDR3 is TGCAGTACTAGGGAGGGGGCTTCAGATACGCAGTATTTT. Translation: CSTREGASDTQYF.

The sample holds many counts of this clonotype. The chain recombines TRBV20-1 with TRBJ2-1; 8 bases align to TRBD2. With V trimmed by 5 bases and J by 4 bases, 13 bases remained unmatched. The CDR3 totals 16 residues. CDR1 and CDR2 from the germline V gene are DFQATT and SNEGSKA (reference sequence). The chain's CDR3 is CSAPLRAGGTYNEQFF. CDR3 coding DNA: TGCAGTGCTCCCCTGAGGGCGGGGGGAACATACAATGAGCAGTTCTTC.

Ten or more counts support this clonotype. V is TRBV28 and J is TRBJ2-7, with D tentatively TRBD1 (6 bases). The CDR3 is 14 amino acids. V gave up 5 bases and J gave up 3 bases, with 14 bases separating them. Germline lookup yields CDR1 MDHEN and CDR2 SYDVKM. The CDR3 spells CASSTRTVNYEQYF. The CDR3, as DNA: TGTGCCAGCAGTACACGGACAGTAAACTACGAGCAGTACTTC.

This clonotype was counted at least ten times. The gene calls are TRBV11-2 and TRBJ2-1; D tentatively fits TRBD1 or TRBD2 (5 bases each). Germline V gives CDR1 SGHAT, CDR2 FQNNGV. The CDR3 totals 14 residues. Trimming left V 5 bases short and J 5 bases short, with 13 bases between. DNA for the CDR3: TGTGCCAGCAGCGTCGGGCGAGGGGACAATGAGCAGTTCTTC. The encoded protein is CASSVGRGDNEQFF.

The CDR3 DNA reads TGTGCCAGCAGCTCCGGGACAGGGACTTTCTATGGCTACACCTTC. Its translation: CASSSGTGTFYGYTF. The genes are TRBV5-4 and TRBJ1-2; 9 bases agree with TRBD1. Losses at the gene ends were 3 bases for V and 4 bases for J; bases not matched to a gene: 7. This CDR3 has 15 amino acids. Germline CDR1 is SGHNT and CDR2 is YYREEE (reference sequence).

This clonotype was seen repeatedly, ten times or more. The V and J genes are TRBV4-2 and TRBJ2-5; D is ambiguous. Trimming shortened V by 0 bases and J by 7 bases, and 18 bases separated the two germline ends. Germline CDR1 LGHNA, CDR2 YNFKEQ. CDR3 length: 16 residues. As DNA, the CDR3 is TGTGCCAGCAGCCAAGATTTAGTAGGCACCTTTGGGACCCAGTACTTC. It is translated as CASSQDLVGTFGTQYF.

The rearrangement joins TRBV28 to TRBJ1-1; possible D gene TRBD1, 5 bases. Germline CDR1 and CDR2: MDHEN and SYDVKM. The CDR3 is 14 amino acids. Trimming cost V 6 bases and J 1 base, with 12 bases left between them. The CDR3 here is CASSTPGRNTEAFF. CDR3 bases: TGTGCCAGCAGCACCCCAGGGAGGAACACTGAAGCTTTCTTT.

This clonotype appeared a few times. The chain recombines TRBV7-9 with TRBJ1-1, with D unclear. Per germline, CDR1 SEHNR and CDR2 FQNEAQ (reference sequence). Trimming removed 1 base from V and 0 bases from J, with 9 bases in between. The CDR3 has 15 residues. CDR3 loop: CASSLVLGMNTEAFF. The CDR3 region has the DNA TGTGCCAGCAGCTTAGTTCTGGGAATGAACACTGAAGCTTTCTTT.

This clonotype has at least ten counts. This chain uses TRBV6-1 with TRBJ2-1, with a possible D match to TRBD2 (5 bases). The V end lost 2 bases, the J end lost 7 bases, and 6 bases lay between the germline ends. Per the germline V gene, CDR1 is MNHNS and CDR2 is SASEGT. The CDR3 length is 12 residues. The CDR3 sequence is CASSETGNEQFF. The CDR3 nucleotides are TGTGCCAGCAGTGAAACGGGAAATGAGCAGTTCTTC.

This clonotype was seen a few times. One end of the junction is discordant with germline, which a read error may explain. V and J are TRBV3-1 and TRBJ1-2; D might be TRBD1 (6 bases). Germline values: CDR1 LGHDT, CDR2 YNNKEL (reference sequence). The CDR3 runs to 17 residues. The CDR3 is CANSSPGRVSRGYGYTF. For the CDR3, the DNA is TGTGCCAACAGCTCCCCCGGCAGGGTTTCCAGGGGCTATGGCTACACCTTC.

The V call is TRBV20-1, the J call TRBJ2-6; D is possibly TRBD1 (5 bases). The CDR3 length is 17 residues. Germline assignment: CDR1 DFQATT and CDR2 SNEGSKA (reference sequence). V gave up 5 bases and J gave up 4 bases, with 21 bases separating them. The CDR3 DNA reads as TGCAGTGCTGGAAAGGGGTTTGCAAACTCCGGGGCCAACGTCCTGACTTTC. This sequence encodes CSAGKGFANSGANVLTF.

This clonotype was counted at least ten times. The chain recombines TRBV12-3 or TRBV12-4 with TRBJ1-4, with a possible D match to TRBD1 (6 bases). The germline V and J ends were trimmed by 6 bases and 8 bases, with 16 bases remaining between them. This CDR3 is built from 14 residues. The chain's CDR3 is CASRLGPGVEKLFF. CDR3 DNA: TGTGCCAGCAGGTTGGGGCCAGGGGTCGAAAAACTGTTTTTT.

This clonotype was recorded many times. V and J are TRBV7-8 and TRBJ2-7; 8 bases are shared with TRBD1. Germline assignment: CDR1 SGHVS and CDR2 FQNEAQ. V dropped 5 bases and J dropped 5; count of bases not matched to a gene: 20. This CDR3 is built from 18 residues. The chain's CDR3 is CASSLNSLGQGVPNEQYF. DNA of the CDR3: TGTGCCAGCAGCCTAAACAGTCTCGGACAGGGAGTCCCCAACGAGCAGTACTTC.

This clonotype was detected once. The chain combines TRBV6-4 with TRBJ1-5, with no clear D. The V gene's germline CDR1 is MRHNA and CDR2 SNTAGT. Deletions cut 8 bases from V and 4 bases from J, with 18 bases between. The CDR3 spans 15 residues. This CDR3 is CASAQDGTSNQPQHF. CDR3 in DNA: TGTGCCAGCGCCCAGGACGGAACTTCAAATCAGCCCCAGCATTTT.

The table lists this clonotype with a few counts. This may come from a read error, since a much larger clone is one base off. The rearrangement uses TRBV15 and TRBJ2-1; perhaps TRBD1 as D (6 bases). The CDR3 sequence is 16 residues long. Per the germline V gene, CDR1 is LNHNV and CDR2 is YYDKDF (reference sequence). Trimming stripped 5 bases from V and 6 bases from J, with 20 bases between. The CDR3 region is CATSLTTGGEGNEQFF. Here the CDR3 DNA reads TGTGCCACCAGCTTAACGACAGGAGGAGAGGGCAATGAGCAGTTCTTC.

This clonotype was detected only a few times. V gene TRBV20-1 combines with J gene TRBJ2-7; 7 positions match TRBD2. Germline V gene sequence: CDR1 DFQATT, CDR2 SNEGSKA (reference sequence). CDR3 length: 14 residues. V was clipped by 4 bases and J by 4 bases; unmatched bases: 10. CDR3 sequence: CSANPSGLTYEQYF. CDR3 coding DNA: TGCAGTGCTAATCCTAGCGGTTTAACGTACGAGCAGTACTTC.